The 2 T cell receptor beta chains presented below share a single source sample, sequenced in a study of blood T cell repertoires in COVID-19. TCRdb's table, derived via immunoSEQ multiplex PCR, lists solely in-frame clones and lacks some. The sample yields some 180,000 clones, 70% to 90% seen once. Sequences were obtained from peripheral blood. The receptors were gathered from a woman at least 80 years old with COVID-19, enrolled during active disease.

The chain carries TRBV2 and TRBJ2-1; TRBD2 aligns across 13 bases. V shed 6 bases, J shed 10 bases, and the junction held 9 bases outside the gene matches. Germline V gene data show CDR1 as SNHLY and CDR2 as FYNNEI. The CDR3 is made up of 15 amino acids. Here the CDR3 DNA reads TGTGCCAGCAGCGCCCCGGGACTAGCGGGGAACGAGCAGTTCTTC. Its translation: CASSAPGLAGNEQFF.

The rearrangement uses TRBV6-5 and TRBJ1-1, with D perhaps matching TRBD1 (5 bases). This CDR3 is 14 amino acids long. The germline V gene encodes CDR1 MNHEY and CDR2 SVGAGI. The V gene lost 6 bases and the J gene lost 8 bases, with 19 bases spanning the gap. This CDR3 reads CASRTIDSFREAFF. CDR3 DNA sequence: TGTGCCAGCAGAACAATTGACAGCTTTAGGGAAGCTTTCTTT.